This T cell receptor beta chain originates from a study of radiotherapy plus CTLA-4 blockade in lung cancer. For the study at large: Of all patients, under 20% responded objectively and around 31% showed disease control.

V lost 0 bases and J lost 7, with 8 bases in between. Germline loops: CDR1 SGHTS, CDR2 YDEGEE. This CDR3 has 13 residues. Only in-frame clones appear in the TCRdb table, and some are missing; sequencing was by immunoSEQ multiplex PCR. The sample has tens of thousands of clones; 80% to 90% are singletons. The gene calls are TRBV5-8 and TRBJ1-5, with D possibly TRBD1 on 5 matching bases. The material sequenced was peripheral blood, taken from a patient treated with radiotherapy plus ipilimumab. This clonotype was sampled from a human donor with non-small cell lung cancer who had stable disease on radiotherapy plus ipilimumab. CDR3 sequence reads: CASSLGQGQPQHF. The CDR3 coding sequence is TGTGCCAGCAGCTTGGGGCAGGGCCAGCCCCAGCATTTT.